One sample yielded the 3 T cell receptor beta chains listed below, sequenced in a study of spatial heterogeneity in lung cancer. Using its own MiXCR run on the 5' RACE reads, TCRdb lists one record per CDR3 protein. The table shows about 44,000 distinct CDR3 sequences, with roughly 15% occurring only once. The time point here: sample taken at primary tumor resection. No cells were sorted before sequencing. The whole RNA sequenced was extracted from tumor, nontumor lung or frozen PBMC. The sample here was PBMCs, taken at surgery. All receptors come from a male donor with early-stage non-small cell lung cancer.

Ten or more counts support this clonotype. The CDR3, as DNA: TGTGCCAGCAGCCGCGGGGCAGGGAGTGAGGCCCAGTACTTC. Its protein is CASSRGAGSEAQYF. The chain employs TRBV7-9 and TRBJ2-5; D is perhaps TRBD2 (6 bases). V gave up 5 bases and J gave up 9 bases, with 19 bases separating them. Germline V gene sequence: CDR1 SEHNR, CDR2 FQNEAQ (reference sequence). This CDR3 contains 14 residues.

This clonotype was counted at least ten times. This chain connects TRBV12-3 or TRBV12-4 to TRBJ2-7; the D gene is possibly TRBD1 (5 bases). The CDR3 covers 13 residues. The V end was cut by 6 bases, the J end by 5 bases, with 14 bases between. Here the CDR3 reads CASSIGVINEQYF. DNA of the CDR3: TGTGCCAGCAGCATAGGGGTAATCAACGAGCAGTACTTC.

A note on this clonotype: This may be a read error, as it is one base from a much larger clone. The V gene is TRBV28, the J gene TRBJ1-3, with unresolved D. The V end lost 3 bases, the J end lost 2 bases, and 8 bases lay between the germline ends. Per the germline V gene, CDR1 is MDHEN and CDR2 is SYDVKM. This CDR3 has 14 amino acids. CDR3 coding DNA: TGTGCCAGCAGTTTCGACTTGGCTGGAAACACCATATATTTT. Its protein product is CASSFDLAGNTIYF.